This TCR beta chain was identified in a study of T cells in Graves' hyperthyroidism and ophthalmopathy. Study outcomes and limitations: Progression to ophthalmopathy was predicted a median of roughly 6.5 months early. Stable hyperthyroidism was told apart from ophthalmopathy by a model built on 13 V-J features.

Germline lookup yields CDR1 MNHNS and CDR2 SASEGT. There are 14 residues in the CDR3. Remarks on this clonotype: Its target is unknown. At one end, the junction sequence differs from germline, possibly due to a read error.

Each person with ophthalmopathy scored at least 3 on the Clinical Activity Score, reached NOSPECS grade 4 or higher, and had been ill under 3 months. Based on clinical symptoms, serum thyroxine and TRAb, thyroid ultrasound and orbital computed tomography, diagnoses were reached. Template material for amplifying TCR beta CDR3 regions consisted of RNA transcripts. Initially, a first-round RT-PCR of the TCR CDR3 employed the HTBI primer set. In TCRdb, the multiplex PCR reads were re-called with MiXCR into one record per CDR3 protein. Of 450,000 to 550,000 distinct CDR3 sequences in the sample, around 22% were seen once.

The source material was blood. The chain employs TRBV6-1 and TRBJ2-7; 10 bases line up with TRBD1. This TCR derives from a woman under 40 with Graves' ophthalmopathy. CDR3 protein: CASRPDRGRYGQYF. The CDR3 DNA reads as TGTGCCAGCAGGCCCGACAGGGGGCGATACGGGCAGTACTTC.